The present T cell receptor (beta chain) was sequenced within a study of long-term antiretroviral therapy in people with HIV (dated by TCRdb to between 2022 and 2023). About the full investigation: The earliest samples were collected approximately a decade before the 2015 WHO recommendation for immediate ART, a period when ART was typically delayed until CD4 counts fell. Whether ART initiation and durable HIV suppression were associated with changes in peripheral blood TRB repertoire composition and diversity was tested in a retrospective serial study. A total of some 200 cryopreserved PBMC samples came from around 30 adults with confirmed HIV infection and were collected serially over a mean of roughly six years (range 1-12). Among the 30 or so participants with HIV, about a dozen were female. No cross-contamination during QIAcube processing was shown when test extractions of a monoclonal T-cell line were performed alongside fewer than 35 polyclonal samples. The investigation overall reported the following: Expanded TRB clones identified before ART initiation dominated the repertoire across all time points, though the dominance fluctuated and decreased in many PLHIV after ART. Since PBMC availability was limited, sequencing covered only the TCR beta chain, with no alpha chain pairing. A significant increase in TRB diversity was found to be associated with ART initiation, although TRB diversity was observed to remain significantly below that of transplant donor controls even after long-term ART. The samples span the years 2004 to 2017, and the ART regimens used may be less effective than current regimens. HIV repertoires had narrower CDR3 length ranges than controls, and the network structure suggested an antigen-experienced repertoire that shifted only slightly toward naive after ART. Inferences about post-ART repertoire changes were limited because no data were available on ART adherence, viral resistance or therapy changes. Because cell numbers in pre-ART samples were limited, unsorted PBMC were profiled instead of sorted CD4+ and CD8+ T cells.

The immunoSEQ hsTCRB v3.0 assay was used at survey level resolution to sequence the TRB variable region. The targeted TRB sequencing depth was roughly 40,000-50,000 T-cell genomes per sample. TRB libraries were pooled and sequenced on an Illumina MiSeq using a v3 150-cycle kit. Concerning the study's data processing: Repertoire analysis ran in R within a reproducible Nextflow workflow covering QC, data transformation and analysis. Custom analyses were implemented in LymphoSeq2, an R package for AIRR-Seq data exploration. A handful of samples yielding fewer than 5000 total TRB sequences were excluded, leaving over 150 analyzed HIV repertoires. Among the approximately 190 HIV repertoires that were kept, some 61 were collected before ART initiation and about 130 were collected after ART initiation. Repertoires were downsampled to 5000 TRB nucleotide sequences, and summary statistics were averaged over 100 downsampling iterations. Only TRB sequences with CDR3 regions of at least seven amino acids were retained for analysis. Diversity was measured with a Shannon entropy-derived clonality score and the Gini coefficient. In repertoire networks, the top 5000 CDR3 amino acid sequences were linked whenever an edit distance of one separated two sequences. For TRB CDR3 amino acid sequences, antigen specificity groups and MHC restriction were predicted with GLIPH2. CDR3 amino acid sequences were matched against VDJdb and McPAS-TCR to flag known CMV, EBV, HIV or tissue antigen associations. Pre-ART, post-ART and control groups were compared with Wilcoxon signed-rank tests and Holm-Bonferroni correction. This is the immuneACCESS table as TCRdb keeps it, with only in-frame sequences that have V and J called. A part of the clones is gone; compared with another copy, unresolved V genes explain less than half, and the rest is unexplained. The DNA was the basis for D and trimming; V, J and clone size are from that table. The sample table holds about 28,000 clones, of which roughly 85% were seen once. The top ten clones comprise less than 5% of the sample.

As regards this clone: No cognate antigen has been identified for it. Within one base of it there is no much larger clone, and no base qualities were kept.

Inclusion was restricted to participants for whom at least one PBMC sample before ART initiation and at least two post-ART samples were available. Every participant with HIV received treatment in the United States of America. Before DNA extraction, cryopreserved samples of about 1-10 million PBMC were thawed and washed. At the time of the earliest PBMC sample for each participant with HIV, ages ranged from 23 to 54 years. PBMC samples were contributed by each participant from 1-4 timepoints before ART initiation and 2-8 timepoints after ART initiation, with a median of 7 samples. For every participant, serial HIV viral load, CD4+ T-cell count, ART history and demographic data were obtained. Using a Qiagen kit on a QIAcube, genomic DNA was extracted from unsorted PBMC, with samples processed in batches of 12. The material was unsorted PBMCs, obtained 0.8 years before starting antiretroviral therapy. The clonotype comes from a man aged 18-30 years with HIV.

DNA sequence: TGCGCCAGCAGCCAAGACATAGGGGGTTCGAACATTCAGTACTTC. Its protein reads: CASSQDIGGSNIQYF. The V gene is TRBV4-3 and the J gene is TRBJ2-4; perhaps TRBD1 is the D gene, with 6 bases matching. Inclusive of the bounding cysteine and phenylalanine, the CDR3 is 15 residues long. Solely the CDR3 DNA is kept, with 45 bases framed from the first base. Between the V and J ends, shortened by 0 bases and 7 bases respectively, the junction contains 13 bases. According to the germline V gene, CDR1 reads LGHNA and CDR2 reads YSLEER.